This record concerns one T cell receptor (beta chain) sequence. This entry is derived from a study of blood T cell repertoires in COVID-19. The wider study: Donors in the United States, Italy and Spain gave samples during acute or convalescent COVID-19. The analysed material was cDNA or gDNA that came from T cells, B-cell-depleted T cells, or PBMCs.

Repertoires were generated with immunoSEQ multiplex PCR, while TCRdb's copy carries only in-frame clones and drops some. The top ten clones hold about 7.4% of a sample with roughly 230,000 clones, roughly 84% of them seen once. Germline V gives CDR1 MGHRA, CDR2 YSYEKL. Trimming removed 4 bases at V and 1 base at J, with 10 bases between. The CDR3 contains 14 residues. The receptor's source is a woman aged 45-60 years with acute or convalescent COVID-19. V and J are TRBV4-1 and TRBJ1-1, with D perhaps TRBD1 (5 bases). The sequencing sample was made of peripheral blood. The CDR3 sequence: CASSPPGQNTEAFF. The CDR3, as DNA: TGCGCCAGCAGCCCGCCCGGACAGAACACTGAAGCTTTCTTT.